These T cell receptor beta chains were read from a single sample in a study of OX40 agonist ivuxolimab in advanced cancers. Profiled with immunoSEQ multiplex PCR; TCRdb holds only in-frame clones, not every one. Among 50,000 to 60,000 clones listed, 70% to 80% were seen once. This specimen was CD4+ or CD8+ T cells sorted from blood, taken in a trial of the OX40 agonist ivuxolimab. These receptors originate from an adult with an advanced solid tumor such as melanoma, head and neck, liver or kidney cancer. Each CDR3 is given with its conserved first and last residue. D genes are given only for firm matches. Some rows have no size entry. The others give once, few or many, or a class for an expanded clone.

V	size	D	J	DNA	CDR3
TRBV6-6	.	.	TRBJ1-1	TGTGCCAGCAGTTTTCGTCTGAACACTGAAGCTTTCTTT	CASSFRLNTEAFF
TRBV5-4	.	TRBD1	TRBJ2-2	TGTGCCAGCAGCCCCGGACAGGGGGCGGGCGGGGAGCTGTTTTTT	CASSPGQGAGGELFF
TRBV19	few	.	TRBJ1-5	TGTGCCAGTAGTATAGTGGCTCAGCCCCAGCATTTT	CASSIVAQPQHF
TRBV11-2	.	.	TRBJ1-1	TGTGCCAGCAGCTTAGCGGCCAGAGGAACTGAAGCTTTCTTT	CASSLAARGTEAFF
TRBV19	.	TRBD1	TRBJ1-5	TGTGCCAGTACCACTGACAGGGGTGAAAGTCCATCGATTTATAGCAATCAGCCCCAGCATTTT	CASTTDRGESPSIYSNQPQHF
TRBV29-1	.	.	TRBJ2-3	TGCAGCGTTGAGACGCGACACAGGGAAGACCCGACAGATACGCAGTATTTT	CSVETRHREDPTDTQYF
TRBV18	.	.	TRBJ1-5	TGTGCCAGCTCACATCAGAGGGGTAGAGGTCAGCCCCAGCATTTT	CASSHQRGRGQPQHF
TRBV5-6	.	.	TRBJ1-3	TGTGCCAGCAGGAGGACCTCTGGAAACACCATATATTTT	CASRRTSGNTIYF
TRBV5-1	.	.	TRBJ2-7	TGCGCCAGCAGCTTGGGACAGTCCTACGAGCAGTACTTC	CASSLGQSYEQYF
TRBV4-1	.	TRBD2	TRBJ2-3	TGCGCCAGCACGTTTTCGGGCGGGGGGAACACAGATACGCAGTATTTT	CASTFSGGGNTDTQYF
TRBV6-1	.	.	TRBJ1-2	TGTGCCAGCAGGGCCTTGGACTGGGGGGCCTATGGCTACACCTTC	CASRALDWGAYGYTF
TRBV28	.	.	TRBJ1-2	TGTGCCAGCTCCTTAAGGAACTATGGCTACACCTTC	CASSLRNYGYTF
TRBV30	.	TRBD1	TRBJ1-1	TGTGCCTGGATACTCCCGGGACAGAAAGCTTTCTTT	CAWILPGQKAFF